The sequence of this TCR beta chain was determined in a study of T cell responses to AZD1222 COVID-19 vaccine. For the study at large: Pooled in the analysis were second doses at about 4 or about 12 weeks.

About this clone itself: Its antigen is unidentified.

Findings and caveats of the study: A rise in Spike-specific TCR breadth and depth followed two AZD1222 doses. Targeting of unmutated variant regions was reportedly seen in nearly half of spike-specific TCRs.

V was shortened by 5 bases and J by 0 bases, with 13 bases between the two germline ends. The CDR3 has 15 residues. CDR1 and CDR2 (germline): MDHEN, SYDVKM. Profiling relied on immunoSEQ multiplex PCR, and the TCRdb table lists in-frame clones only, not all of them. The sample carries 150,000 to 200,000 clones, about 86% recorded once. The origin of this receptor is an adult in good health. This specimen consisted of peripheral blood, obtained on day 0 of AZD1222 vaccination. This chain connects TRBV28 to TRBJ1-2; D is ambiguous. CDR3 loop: CASSGGERTNYGYTF. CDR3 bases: TGTGCCAGCAGTGGCGGGGAACGAACTAACTATGGCTACACCTTC.